A selection of T cell receptor beta chains follows, all from one sample in a study of blood T cell repertoires in COVID-19. The assay was immunoSEQ multiplex PCR, and TCRdb's table has in-frame clones only and misses some. Among approximately 300,000 clones listed, 80% to 90% were seen once. Sequenced sample: peripheral blood. These receptors originate from a man between 45 and 60 years old with active or convalescent COVID-19. The CDR3 runs from the conserved cysteine through the conserved F or W. Fields, in order: V gene, D gene, J gene, clone size, CDR3 protein, CDR3 DNA. D genes are given only for firm matches. Clone size is given for some rows only: seen once, a few or many times, or a class if the clone is expanded.

v_call: TRBV27; d_call: TRBD1; j_call: TRBJ1-1; clone_size: NA; cdr3_aa: CASRGQGGTEAFF; cdr3_nt: TGTGCCAGCAGGGGACAGGGTGGCACTGAAGCTTTCTTT
v_call: TRBV29-1; d_call: NA; j_call: TRBJ2-1; clone_size: NA; cdr3_aa: CSVGSTGNYNEQFF; cdr3_nt: TGCAGCGTTGGGTCGACTGGAAACTACAATGAGCAGTTCTTC
v_call: TRBV10-3; d_call: NA; j_call: TRBJ1-2; clone_size: NA; cdr3_aa: CAISSSGREQKPYGYTF; cdr3_nt: TGTGCCATCAGTTCCTCTGGGCGGGAGCAAAAACCTTATGGCTACACCTTC
v_call: TRBV9; d_call: NA; j_call: TRBJ1-2; clone_size: NA; cdr3_aa: CASSVEHFYPRGYGYTF; cdr3_nt: TGTGCCAGCAGCGTAGAACATTTCTACCCAAGGGGCTATGGCTACACCTTC
v_call: TRBV7-9; d_call: NA; j_call: TRBJ2-1; clone_size: NA; cdr3_aa: CASSLTENNEQFF; cdr3_nt: TGTGCCAGCAGCCTGACAGAAAACAATGAGCAGTTCTTC
v_call: TRBV30; d_call: NA; j_call: TRBJ2-5; clone_size: NA; cdr3_aa: CAWSVGRAGETQYF; cdr3_nt: TGTGCCTGGAGTGTAGGCAGGGCCGGGGAGACCCAGTACTTC
v_call: TRBV6-6; d_call: NA; j_call: TRBJ1-3; clone_size: NA; cdr3_aa: CASSYLQGSGNTIYF; cdr3_nt: TGTGCCAGCAGTTACTTACAGGGATCTGGAAACACCATATATTTT
v_call: TRBV5-4; d_call: TRBD1; j_call: TRBJ2-1; clone_size: NA; cdr3_aa: CASTGDRSSYNEQFF; cdr3_nt: TGTGCCAGCACCGGGGACAGAAGCTCCTACAATGAGCAGTTCTTC
v_call: TRBV5-1; d_call: TRBD1; j_call: TRBJ1-1; clone_size: NA; cdr3_aa: CASSLAGQGDTEAFF; cdr3_nt: TGCGCCAGCAGCTTGGCGGGACAGGGGGACACTGAAGCTTTCTTT
v_call: TRBV5-1; d_call: NA; j_call: TRBJ2-1; clone_size: NA; cdr3_aa: CASIGEGANEQFF; cdr3_nt: TGCGCCAGCATAGGTGAAGGGGCTAATGAGCAGTTCTTC
v_call: TRBV28; d_call: NA; j_call: TRBJ1-3; clone_size: NA; cdr3_aa: CASSYRSEGNTIYF; cdr3_nt: TGTGCCAGCAGTTACAGGTCAGAAGGAAACACCATATATTTT
v_call: TRBV28; d_call: NA; j_call: TRBJ2-2; clone_size: NA; cdr3_aa: CASSSVGRRNGELFF; cdr3_nt: TGTGCCAGCAGTTCAGTGGGGCGCCGAAACGGGGAGCTGTTTTTT
v_call: TRBV15; d_call: NA; j_call: TRBJ1-5; clone_size: NA; cdr3_aa: CATSGGGRGANQPQHF; cdr3_nt: TGTGCCACCAGCGGGGGGGGGCGGGGTGCTAATCAGCCCCAGCATTTT
v_call: TRBV10-3; d_call: NA; j_call: TRBJ1-2; clone_size: NA; cdr3_aa: CARAHHRDTKQGGYTF; cdr3_nt: TGTGCCCGCGCTCACCACCGGGACACCAAGCAGGGGGGCTACACCTTC
v_call: TRBV5-6; d_call: NA; j_call: TRBJ2-7; clone_size: NA; cdr3_aa: CASSKLQGGSYEQYF; cdr3_nt: TGTGCCAGCAGTAAGTTACAGGGGGGGTCCTACGAGCAGTACTTC
v_call: TRBV3-1/TRBV3-2; d_call: TRBD1; j_call: TRBJ1-2; clone_size: few; cdr3_aa: CASSGQAGGYGYTF; cdr3_nt: TGTGCCAGCAGCGGACAGGCGGGCGGCTATGGCTACACCTTC
v_call: TRBV23-1; d_call: TRBD1; j_call: TRBJ2-5; clone_size: NA; cdr3_aa: CASSQFVQPGQGFGQETQYF; cdr3_nt: TGCGCCAGCAGTCAATTTGTACAGCCGGGACAGGGGTTCGGCCAAGAGACCCAGTACTTC
v_call: TRBV7-8; d_call: TRBD2; j_call: TRBJ2-2; clone_size: NA; cdr3_aa: CASSLLASGGSYTNTGELFF; cdr3_nt: TGTGCCAGCAGCTTATTAGCTAGCGGAGGAAGCTATACGAACACCGGGGAGCTGTTTTTT
v_call: TRBV2; d_call: NA; j_call: TRBJ2-3; clone_size: NA; cdr3_aa: CASTPDKSTDTQYF; cdr3_nt: TGTGCCAGCACCCCGGACAAGAGCACAGATACGCAGTATTTT
v_call: TRBV9; d_call: NA; j_call: TRBJ2-3; clone_size: once; cdr3_aa: CASSPGHDSTDTQYF; cdr3_nt: TGTGCCAGCAGCCCTGGACATGATAGCACAGATACGCAGTATTTT
v_call: TRBV28; d_call: NA; j_call: TRBJ1-3; clone_size: NA; cdr3_aa: CASSSGTLSGNTIYF; cdr3_nt: TGTGCCAGCAGTTCCGGGACACTCTCTGGAAACACCATATATTTT
v_call: TRBV7-3; d_call: NA; j_call: TRBJ2-1; clone_size: NA; cdr3_aa: CASSLMAGSYNEQFF; cdr3_nt: TGTGCCAGCAGCTTAATGGCAGGGTCCTACAATGAGCAGTTCTTC
v_call: TRBV6-6; d_call: NA; j_call: TRBJ2-4; clone_size: NA; cdr3_aa: CASKSRGAAKNIQYF; cdr3_nt: TGTGCCAGCAAATCCCGGGGGGCAGCCAAAAACATTCAGTACTTC
v_call: TRBV6-5; d_call: TRBD1; j_call: TRBJ2-7; clone_size: NA; cdr3_aa: CASRARQGALYEQYF; cdr3_nt: TGTGCCAGCAGGGCACGACAGGGGGCACTTTACGAGCAGTACTTC
v_call: TRBV30; d_call: NA; j_call: TRBJ2-3; clone_size: NA; cdr3_aa: CAWTGKSTDTQYF; cdr3_nt: TGTGCCTGGACAGGCAAAAGCACAGATACGCAGTATTTT
v_call: TRBV18; d_call: NA; j_call: TRBJ2-1; clone_size: NA; cdr3_aa: CASSPPGAHSYNEQFF; cdr3_nt: TGTGCCAGCTCACCACCTGGGGCCCACTCGTACAATGAGCAGTTCTTC
v_call: TRBV3-1/TRBV3-2; d_call: TRBD1; j_call: TRBJ1-4; clone_size: NA; cdr3_aa: CASSPATGMEEKLFF; cdr3_nt: TGTGCCAGCAGCCCCGCGACAGGGATGGAAGAAAAACTGTTTTTT
v_call: TRBV5-1; d_call: TRBD1; j_call: TRBJ1-2; clone_size: NA; cdr3_aa: CASSLNQGAFGGYTF; cdr3_nt: TGCGCCAGCAGCTTGAATCAGGGGGCTTTCGGTGGCTACACCTTC
v_call: TRBV6-6; d_call: TRBD1; j_call: TRBJ1-1; clone_size: NA; cdr3_aa: CASSPKQGSSTEAFF; cdr3_nt: TGTGCCAGCAGCCCCAAACAGGGGAGTTCCACTGAAGCTTTCTTT
v_call: TRBV6-6; d_call: NA; j_call: TRBJ1-4; clone_size: NA; cdr3_aa: CASGRHLGPEKLFF; cdr3_nt: TGTGCCAGCGGAAGACACCTTGGGCCAGAAAAACTGTTTTTT
v_call: TRBV6-5; d_call: NA; j_call: TRBJ1-2; clone_size: NA; cdr3_aa: CASSPNPGNGYTF; cdr3_nt: TGTGCCAGCAGTCCGAATCCAGGGAATGGCTACACCTTC